These 21 T cell receptor beta chains share one sample of origin, sequenced in a study of cytomegalovirus exposure and HLA in healthy donors. Primers included in the PCR were 60 Vbeta and 13 Jbeta primers. Using immunoSEQ multiplex PCR, the repertoire was profiled, and TCRdb retains in-frame clones only, with some absent. This sample has some 120,000 clones, with 60% to 85% found just once. The sequenced sample was PBMCs. All receptors derive from a man aged 30-40 years in good health and CMV-seronegative.

The chain joins TRBV5-1 to TRBJ2-1; 15 bases fit TRBD2. CDR1 and CDR2 from the germline V gene are SGHRS and YFSETQ. The CDR3 covers 21 residues. Losses at the gene ends were 3 bases for V and 0 bases for J; bases not matched to a gene: 13. DNA of the CDR3: TGCGCCAGCAGCTCCAGTCCCGGGACTAGCGGGGGGATTAGCTCCTACAATGAGCAGTTCTTC. It encodes CASSSSPGTSGGISSYNEQFF. Full variable domain (remainder filled in from reference TRBV5-1 and TRBJ2-1): KAGVTQTPRYLIKTRGQQVTLSCSPISGHRSVSWYQQTPGQGLQFLFEYFSETQRNKGNFPGRFSGRQFSNSRSEMNVSTLELGDSALYLCASSSSPGTSGGISSYNEQFFGPGTRLTVL.

V and J are TRBV7-2 and TRBJ2-1, with D possibly being TRBD1 (6 bases). The CDR3 length is 14 residues. Germline CDR1 reads SGHTA; CDR2 reads FQGNSA. Trimming pared 1 base from V and 7 bases from J, leaving 11 bases between. The CDR3 DNA reads as TGTGCCAGCAGCTTAGGGACAGCCGTGAATGAGCAGTTCTTC. This codes for CASSLGTAVNEQFF.

The V gene is TRBV25-1, the J gene TRBJ1-3; 9 bases line up with TRBD1. CDR3 length: 14 amino acids. CDR1 MGHDK and CDR2 SYGVNS come from the germline V gene. Unmatched junction bases numbered 7, after V lost 7 bases and J lost 6 bases. CDR3 amino acids: CASTPGTGPNTIYF. The CDR3 bases are TGTGCCAGCACTCCAGGGACAGGGCCAAACACCATATATTTT. Variable domain in full (rest from reference TRBV25-1 and TRBJ1-3): EADIYQTPRYLVIGTGKKITLECSQTMGHDKMYWYQQDPGMELHLIHYSYGVNSTEKGDLSSESTVSRIRTEHFPLTLESARPSHTSQYLCASTPGTGPNTIYFGEGSWLTVV.

The CDR3 DNA reads TGCGCCAGCAGCGCAGGGGGCGCCGTCAACGCCGAAAAACTGTTTTTT. Encoded protein: CASSAGGAVNAEKLFF. The chain joins TRBV5-1 to TRBJ1-4, with 8 bases aligning to TRBD1. The germline V gene encodes CDR1 SGHRS and CDR2 YFSETQ. The J segment lost 8 bases and the V segment lost 4 bases, leaving 13 bases of the junction unmatched. CDR3 length equals 16 residues.

V is TRBV18 and J is TRBJ2-3; D unresolved. V shed 1 base and J shed 2 bases, with 7 bases lying between them. Germline V lookup: CDR1 KGHSH, CDR2 LQKENI. This CDR3 spans 14 amino acids. The CDR3 sequence: CASSPRGSTDTQYF. The CDR3 DNA reads TGTGCCAGCTCACCACGCGGATCCACAGATACGCAGTATTTT.

The chain uses TRBV7-6 and TRBJ2-5; the match to TRBD1 covers 10 bases. The CDR3 consists of 17 residues. Trimming cost V 2 bases and J 8 bases; bases outside gene matches: 14. Germline V gene lookup returns CDR1 SGHVS and CDR2 FNYEAQ. The CDR3 here is CASSLRSGTGAGVTQYF. CDR3 bases: TGTGCCAGCAGCTTAAGGTCCGGGACAGGGGCAGGTGTAACCCAGTACTTC. The whole variable domain, filled in from reference TRBV7-6 and TRBJ2-5, reads GAGVSQSPRYKVTKRGQDVALRCDPISGHVSLYWYRQALGQGPEFLTYFNYEAQQDKSGLPNDRFSAERPEGSISTLTIQRTEQRDSAMYRCASSLRSGTGAGVTQYFGPGTRLLVL.

This clone was recorded once. This chain connects TRBV10-3 to TRBJ2-1; a weak D match, TRBD2 (6 bases). Germline V lookup: CDR1 ENHRY, CDR2 SYGVKD. The CDR3 is 14 residues long. V was cut by 7 bases and J by 0 bases, with 10 bases left in between. CDR3 DNA sequence: TGTGCCATCAAATGGGACTCCTCCTACAATGAGCAGTTCTTC. Translating gives CAIKWDSSYNEQFF.

The rearrangement links TRBV5-1 to TRBJ2-7, with 14 bases fitting TRBD2. The junction had 7 bases not matched to a gene; V was cut back by 0 bases and J by 5 bases. The CDR3 is made up of 17 amino acids. The germline V gene encodes CDR1 SGHRS and CDR2 YFSETQ. The CDR3 DNA sequence: TGCGCCAGCAGCTTGGGCCGGGGGACTAGCGGGGGCCACGAGCAGTACTTC. It encodes CASSLGRGTSGGHEQYF.

This chain links TRBV19 with TRBJ1-5; D not resolved. The CDR3 is 15 amino acids. Germline lookup yields CDR1 LNHDA and CDR2 SQIVND (reference sequence). V was clipped by 5 bases and J by 0 bases, with 11 bases between them. CDR3 nucleotides: TGTGCCAGTAGTCTCTTCTATCTTAGCAATCAGCCCCAGCATTTT. Protein sequence: CASSLFYLSNQPQHF.

The genes are TRBV28 and TRBJ1-4; TRBD1 agrees at 12 bases. Germline V gives CDR1 MDHEN, CDR2 SYDVKM. Trimming took 5 bases from V and 7 from J; bases not matched to a gene: 5. This CDR3 region has 15 residues. Here the CDR3 DNA reads TGTGCCAGCAGTACACCGGGACAGGGGGCTGAAAAACTGTTTTTT. This translates into CASSTPGQGAEKLFF.

The V gene is TRBV6-1, the J gene TRBJ1-6; 7 positions match TRBD1. V lost 4 bases to trimming and J lost 6 bases; unmatched junction nucleotides: 3. Germline V gene lookup returns CDR1 MNHNS and CDR2 SASEGT. The CDR3 runs to 14 residues. This CDR3 reads CASSGGQPNSPLHF. The DNA for the CDR3 is TGTGCCAGCAGTGGGGGACAGCCTAATTCACCCCTCCACTTT.

This chain links TRBV10-1 with TRBJ2-7; 7 bases map to TRBD1. The CDR3 contains 13 residues. The V gene end was trimmed by 5 bases and the J gene end by 0 bases; junction bases not matched to a gene: 1. The germline V gene encodes CDR1 WNHNN and CDR2 SYGVQD (reference sequence). This CDR3 is CASSRQGSYEQYF. The CDR3 bases are TGCGCCAGCAGTCGACAGGGCTCCTACGAGCAGTACTTC.

V gene TRBV29-1 combines with J gene TRBJ2-7, with TRBD1 matching over 10 bases. The CDR3 consists of 13 residues. The germline CDR1 and CDR2 sequences are SQVTM and ANQGSEA. With 7 bases clipped from V and 0 bases from J, the junction kept 3 bases outside the gene matches. As DNA, the CDR3 is TGCAGCGCCGGACAGGGGGTCTCCTACGAGCAGTACTTC. Translation gives CSAGQGVSYEQYF.

The chain is built from TRBV4-1 and TRBJ1-5; D is perhaps TRBD1 (5 bases). The CDR3 is 15 amino acids. The V and J ends lost 2 bases and 11 bases respectively, with 19 bases between them. Germline V gene data show CDR1 as MGHRA and CDR2 as YSYEKL. As DNA, the CDR3 is TGCGCCAGCAGCCAACATGTACAGGACACCGGGTCCCAGCATTTT. Its translation: CASSQHVQDTGSQHF.

This chain connects TRBV7-8 to TRBJ1-5; TRBD1 might be the D (6 bases). The CDR3 is 16 residues long. V shed 7 bases and J shed 5 bases, with 21 bases lying between them. Looked up from germline, CDR1 is SGHVS and CDR2 is FQNEAQ. The chain's CDR3 is CASNHAQGRRDQPQHF. CDR3 coding DNA: TGTGCCAGCAACCATGCACAGGGCCGGCGGGATCAGCCCCAGCATTTT.

The chain employs TRBV19 and TRBJ2-7; D remains unclear. Trimming took off 5 bases at V and 3 bases at J, with 5 bases between the two ends. The CDR3 is 11 residues long. In germline, CDR1 is LNHDA, CDR2 SQIVND (reference sequence). CDR3 amino acids: CASSLNYEQYF. The CDR3 DNA sequence: TGTGCCAGTAGTCTTAACTACGAGCAGTACTTC.

The V gene is TRBV19, the J gene TRBJ1-2; D not certain. The CDR3 covers 15 residues. From germline, CDR1 is LNHDA and CDR2 SQIVND (reference sequence). Trimming took off 2 bases at V and 2 bases at J, with 12 bases between the two ends. The CDR3 region has the DNA TGTGCCAGTAGTATAAGCGGTACCCCCAACTATGGCTACACCTTC. Protein: CASSISGTPNYGYTF.

V gene TRBV7-3 combines with J gene TRBJ1-6; possibly TRBD1 for D (5 bases). The CDR3 is 12 residues long. CDR1 SGHTA and CDR2 FQGTGA come from the germline V gene. Trimming took 5 bases from V and 9 from J, leaving 8 bases between them. For the CDR3, the DNA is TGTGCCAGCAGCGGGGACTTTTCACCCCTCCACTTT. Translation: CASSGDFSPLHF. Supplemented by reference TRBV7-3 and TRBJ1-6, the full variable domain reads GAGVSQTPSNKVTEKGKYVELRCDPISGHTALYWYRQSLGQGPEFLIYFQGTGAADDSGLPNDRFFAVRPEGSVSTLKIQRTERGDSAVYLCASSGDFSPLHFGNGTRLTVT.

The chain uses TRBV5-6 and TRBJ1-1, with 7 bases aligning to TRBD1. The V gene end was trimmed by 3 bases and the J gene end by 4 bases; junction bases not matched to a gene: 12. CDR1 is SGHDT, CDR2 YYEEEE, per germline. The CDR3 totals 16 residues. The CDR3 DNA sequence: TGTGCCAGCAGCTCGGGACAGCGACTACAGGTCACTGAAGCTTTCTTT. Translating gives CASSSGQRLQVTEAFF.

The CDR3 is CASSYPPGGNTEAFF. CDR3 nucleotides: TGTGCCAGCAGTTACCCCCCGGGGGGCAACACTGAAGCTTTCTTT. The chain has TRBV6-6 and TRBJ1-1; D possibly corresponds to TRBD1 (6 bases). Per the germline V gene, CDR1 is MNHNY and CDR2 is SVGAGI (reference sequence). Between the trimmed V and J ends, which lost 2 bases and 2 bases, there was a span of 12 bases. CDR3 length: 15 residues.

The V and J genes are TRBV7-8 and TRBJ2-7; 12 bases are shared with TRBD2. Germline lookup yields CDR1 SGHVS and CDR2 FQNEAQ. Germline trimming cut 5 bases from V and 4 bases from J; bases unmatched to any gene: 9. This CDR3 is 16 amino acids long. CDR3 loop: CASSRITSGRSYEQYF. CDR3 DNA sequence: TGTGCCAGCAGCAGAATTACTAGCGGGAGGTCTTACGAGCAGTACTTC.